Below are 8 T cell receptor beta chains sequenced from a single sample in a study of long-term antiretroviral therapy in people with HIV (dated by TCRdb to between 2021 and 2022). The immunoSEQ hsTCRB v3.0 assay was used at survey level resolution for TRB variable region sequencing. The table comes from immuneACCESS by way of TCRdb, which keeps in-frame sequences with V and J called. Part of the clones is missing from these tables; in studies checked, under half for an unresolved V gene and the rest for unknown reasons. Here the sample has under 14,000 clones; roughly four fifths occur a single time. Roughly 18% of the sample lies in the top ten. The sample consisted of unsorted PBMCs, taken 1.8 years after starting antiretroviral therapy. These TCRs come from a man aged 40-55 years with HIV.

The chain joins TRBV29-1 to TRBJ2-3, with a tentative D call TRBD2 (6 bases). The length of the CDR3 is 15 residues. Looked up from germline, CDR1 is SQVTM and CDR2 is ANQGSEA. V was shortened by 4 bases and J by 5 bases, with 19 bases between the two germline ends. In DNA, the CDR3 is TGCAGCGTTGGTAGCGGCTCGGACACCGGAGATACGCAGTATTTT. Translating gives CSVGSGSDTGDTQYF.

The V and J genes are TRBV28 and TRBJ1-1, with no clear D. There are 15 residues in the CDR3. The V gene's germline CDR1 is MDHEN and CDR2 SYDVKM. V lost 1 base and J lost 5, with 14 bases in between. In nucleotides, the CDR3 is TGTGCCAGCAGTTTATTGAAAGGGCCGGGGACTGAAGCTTTCTTT. This gives the protein CASSLLKGPGTEAFF.

The chain combines TRBV2 with TRBJ1-5; D call uncertain. CDR3 length equals 12 residues. Trimming removed 8 bases at V and 0 bases at J, with 5 bases between. Germline V gene lookup returns CDR1 SNHLY and CDR2 FYNNEI. The CDR3 DNA reads TGTGCCAGCGGATTTAGCAATCAGCCCCAGCATTTT. Its protein product is CASGFSNQPQHF.

This chain links TRBV2 with TRBJ2-5; 9 bases are a match to TRBD2. The assigned J gene may be wrong: the sequence end matches TRBJ2-7 better. CDR1 is SNHLY, CDR2 FYNNEI, per germline. This CDR3 contains 15 residues. The CDR3 is CASSEWASGTYEQYF. The CDR3 DNA follows: TGTGCCAGCAGTGAATGGGCTAGCGGGACGTACGAGCAGTACTTC.

The rearrangement joins TRBV7-2 to TRBJ2-7, with D possibly being TRBD2 (5 bases). CDR3 length: 16 residues. V was cut by 1 base and J by 4 bases, with 17 bases left in between. Germline V gene data show CDR1 as SGHTA and CDR2 as FQGNSA. CDR3 bases: TGTGCCAGCAGCTTAGGGCTATCCGGACTCACTTACGAGCAGTACTTC. Translating it yields CASSLGLSGLTYEQYF. Drawing the rest from reference TRBV7-2 and TRBJ2-7, the complete variable domain is GAGVSQSPSNKVTEKGKDVELRCDPISGHTALYWYRQSLGQGLEFLIYFQGNSAPDKSGLPSDRFSAERTGGSVSTLTIQRTQQEDSAVYLCASSLGLSGLTYEQYFGPGTRLTVT.

This clone has only one observation. The chain is built from TRBV5-6 and TRBJ2-7; TRBD1 matches 12 bases. Germline trimming cut 2 bases from V and 6 bases from J; bases unmatched to any gene: 6. The CDR3 is 15 residues long. CDR1 and CDR2 from the germline V gene are SGHDT and YYEEEE. CDR3 region: CASSFRGQGATEQYF. CDR3 sequence (DNA): TGTGCCAGCAGCTTCAGGGGACAGGGGGCGACCGAGCAGTACTTC.

This sequence joins TRBV11-2 and TRBJ1-1; possibly TRBD1 for D (5 bases). Trimming removed 0 bases at V and 11 bases at J, with 13 bases between. The CDR3 spans 13 residues. Germline CDR1 reads SGHAT; CDR2 reads FQNNGV. The CDR3 DNA reads TGTGCCAGCAGCTTAGAGAGGGGCGGTTGGGCTTTCTTT. It specifies CASSLERGGWAFF.

The gene calls are TRBV7-8 and TRBJ2-7; 8 positions agree with TRBD2. The germline gives CDR1 SGHVS, CDR2 FQNEAQ. The CDR3 loop spans 12 amino acids. With V trimmed by 3 bases and J by 6 bases, 1 base remained unmatched. CDR3 residues: CASSFLAGEQYF. CDR3 nucleotide sequence: TGTGCCAGCAGCTTTCTAGCGGGCGAGCAGTACTTC.